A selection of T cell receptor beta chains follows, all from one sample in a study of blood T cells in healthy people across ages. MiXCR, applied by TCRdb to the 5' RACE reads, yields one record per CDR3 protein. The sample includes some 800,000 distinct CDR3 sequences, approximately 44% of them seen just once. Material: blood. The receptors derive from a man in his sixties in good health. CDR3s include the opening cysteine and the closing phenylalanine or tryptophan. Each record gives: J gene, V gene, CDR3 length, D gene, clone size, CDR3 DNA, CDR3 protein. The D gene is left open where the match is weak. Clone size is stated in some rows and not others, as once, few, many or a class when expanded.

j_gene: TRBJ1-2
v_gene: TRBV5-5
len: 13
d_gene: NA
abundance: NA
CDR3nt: TGTGCCAGCAGCGCCACCGGCGTAGGTGTCTACACCTTC
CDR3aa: CASSATGVGVYTF

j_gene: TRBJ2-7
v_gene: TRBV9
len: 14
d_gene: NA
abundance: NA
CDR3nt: TGTGCCAGCAGCGTAGGGGATAGGATCCACGAGCAGTACTTC
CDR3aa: CASSVGDRIHEQYF

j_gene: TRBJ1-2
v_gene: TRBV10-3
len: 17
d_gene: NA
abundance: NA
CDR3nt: TGTGCCATCAGTGAGCCAGATATGGGCAGTAAAACCTCTGGCTACACCTTC
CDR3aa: CAISEPDMGSKTSGYTF

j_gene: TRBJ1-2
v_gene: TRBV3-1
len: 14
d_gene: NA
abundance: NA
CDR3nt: TGTGCCAGCAGCCAAGGGAGGTGGGGTTGTGGCTACACCTTC
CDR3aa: CASSQGRWGCGYTF

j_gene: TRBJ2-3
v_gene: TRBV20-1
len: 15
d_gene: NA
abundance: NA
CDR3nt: TGCAGTGCTAGAGACCTAGGGGCAGCTGGAGATACGCAGTATTTT
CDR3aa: CSARDLGAAGDTQYF

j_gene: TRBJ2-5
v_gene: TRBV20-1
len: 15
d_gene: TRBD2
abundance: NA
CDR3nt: TGCAGTGCCCTCCCGACTAGCGGTGGGGGGGAGACCCAGTACTTC
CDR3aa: CSALPTSGGGETQYF

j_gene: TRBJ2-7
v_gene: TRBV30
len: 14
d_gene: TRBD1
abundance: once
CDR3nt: TGTGCCTGGAGTTCCGGGACAGGGACCCACGAGCAGTACTTC
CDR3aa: CAWSSGTGTHEQYF

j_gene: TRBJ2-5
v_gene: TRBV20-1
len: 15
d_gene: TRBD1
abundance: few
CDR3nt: TGCAGTGCTAGAGTCCTAGGACAGGCTGGGGAGACCCAGTACTTC
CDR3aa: CSARVLGQAGETQYF

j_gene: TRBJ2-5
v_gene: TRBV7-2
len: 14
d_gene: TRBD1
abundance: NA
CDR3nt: TGTGCCAGCAGCTCAAACAGGGGTAAAGAGACCCAGTACTTC
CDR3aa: CASSSNRGKETQYF

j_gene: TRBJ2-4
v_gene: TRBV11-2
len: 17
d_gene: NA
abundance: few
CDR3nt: TGTGCCAGCAGCTTATATGGAGGGGGGGTGGCCAAAAACATTCAGTACTTC
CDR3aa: CASSLYGGGVAKNIQYF

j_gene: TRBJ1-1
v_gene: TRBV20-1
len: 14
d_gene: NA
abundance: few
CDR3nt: TGCAGTGCTACTCGAAGGGGAGGCGTAGCCGAAGCTTTCTTT
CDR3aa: CSATRRGGVAEAFF

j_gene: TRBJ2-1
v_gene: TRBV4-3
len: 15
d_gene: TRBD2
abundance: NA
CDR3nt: TGCGCCAGCAGCCCTCAGACTAGCGGGTGGAGTGAGCAGTTCTTC
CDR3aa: CASSPQTSGWSEQFF

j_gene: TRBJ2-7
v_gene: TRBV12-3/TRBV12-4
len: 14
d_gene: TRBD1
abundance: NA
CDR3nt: TGTGCCAGCAGCTATAGGACAGGGTCGAGCGAGCAGTACTTC
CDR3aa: CASSYRTGSSEQYF

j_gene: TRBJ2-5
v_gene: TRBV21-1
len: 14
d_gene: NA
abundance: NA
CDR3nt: TGTGCCCGCAGCCAGGGGGGGCAACAAGAGACCCAGTACTTC
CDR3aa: CARSQGGQQETQYF

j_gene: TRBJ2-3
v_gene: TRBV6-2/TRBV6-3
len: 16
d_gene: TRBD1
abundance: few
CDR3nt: TGTGCCAGCAGGACCAAACGACAGGGTCCCACAGATACGCAGTATTTT
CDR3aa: CASRTKRQGPTDTQYF

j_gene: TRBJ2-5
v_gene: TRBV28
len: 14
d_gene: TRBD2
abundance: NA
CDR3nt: TGTGCCAGCAGTCATGGGGGGGAACAAGAGACCCAGTACTTC
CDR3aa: CASSHGGEQETQYF

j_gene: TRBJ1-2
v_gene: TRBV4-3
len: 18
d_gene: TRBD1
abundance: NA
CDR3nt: TGCGCCAGCAGCCAGGTATTGGAAGGACAGGGGAGAAACTATGGCTACACCTTC
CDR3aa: CASSQVLEGQGRNYGYTF

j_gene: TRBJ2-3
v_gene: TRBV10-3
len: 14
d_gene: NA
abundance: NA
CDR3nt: TGTGCCATCAGGGAGGACGCATCGACAGATACGCAGTATTTT
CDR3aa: CAIREDASTDTQYF

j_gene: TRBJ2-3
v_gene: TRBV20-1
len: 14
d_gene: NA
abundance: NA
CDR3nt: TGCAGCGCCGCGGCAGGGGGGCGGTTAGATACGCAGTATTTT
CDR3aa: CSAAAGGRLDTQYF

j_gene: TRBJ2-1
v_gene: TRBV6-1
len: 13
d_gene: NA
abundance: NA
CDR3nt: TGTGCCAGCGGGGACGGGGAGTACAATGAGCAGTTCTTC
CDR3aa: CASGDGEYNEQFF

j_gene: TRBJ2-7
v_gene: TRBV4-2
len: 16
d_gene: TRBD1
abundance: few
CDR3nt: TGTGCCAGCAGCCGAGAAACCGGGACAGGGCCCTACGAGCAGTACTTC
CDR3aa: CASSRETGTGPYEQYF

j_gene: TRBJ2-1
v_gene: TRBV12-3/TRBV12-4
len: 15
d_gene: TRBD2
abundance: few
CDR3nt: TGTGCCAGCGGGGTAGCGGGGGCCCTCTACAATGAGCAGTTCTTC
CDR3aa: CASGVAGALYNEQFF

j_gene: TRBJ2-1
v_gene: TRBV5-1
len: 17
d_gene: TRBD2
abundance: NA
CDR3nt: TGCGCCAGCAGCTTGGCAATAGCGGGAGGGCCCGGGCATGAGCAGTTCTTC
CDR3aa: CASSLAIAGGPGHEQFF

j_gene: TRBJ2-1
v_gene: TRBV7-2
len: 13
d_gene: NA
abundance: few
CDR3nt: TGTGCCAGCAGCTTAACGGACATCAATGAGCAGTTCTTC
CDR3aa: CASSLTDINEQFF